These T cell receptor beta chains were read from a single sample in a study of HIV-infected patients and healthy controls. TCRdb used MiXCR to reprocess the 5' RACE reads, holding one entry per CDR3 protein. The table includes 6,100 or so distinct CDR3 sequences, 10% to 11% detected once. The specimen comprised blood, sampled before antiretroviral therapy. These receptor sequences come from an adult with HIV infection. Each CDR3 is given with its conserved first and last residue. D genes are given only for firm matches. Clone size, where shown, is once, few, many, or a class for clones that have expanded.

j_gene	d_gene	v_gene	abundance	CDR3aa	CDR3nt
TRBJ2-3	.	TRBV5-5	medium-sized	CASSLEVAEWDTQYF	TGTGCCAGCAGCTTGGAAGTAGCGGAGTGGGATACGCAGTATTTT
TRBJ2-1	TRBD2	TRBV19	many	CASSMQLAGVSYNEQFF	TGTGCCAGTAGTATGCAACTAGCGGGAGTGTCTTACAATGAGCAGTTCTTC
TRBJ2-7	TRBD1	TRBV6-1	.	CASSPTGQGPKIYF	TGTGCCAGCAGTCCTACGGGACAGGGGCCCAAGATTTACTTC
TRBJ1-5	.	TRBV27	few	CASSLSRYQPQHF	TGTGCCAGCAGTTTATCGAGATATCAGCCCCAGCATTTT
TRBJ1-5	.	TRBV29-1	medium-sized	CSATIGDQPQHF	TGCAGCGCCACTATAGGGGATCAGCCCCAGCATTTT
TRBJ2-7	TRBD1	TRBV4-2	medium-sized	CASSQGTGKYEQYF	TGTGCCAGCAGCCAAGGGACAGGGAAGTACGAGCAGTACTTC
TRBJ1-3	TRBD1	TRBV4-2	.	CASSLGTASLNSGNTIYF	TGTGCCAGCAGCCTAGGGACAGCTTCACTCAACTCTGGAAACACCATATATTTT
TRBJ2-3	.	TRBV12-3/TRBV12-4	many	CASRPGRATFPDTQYF	TGTGCCAGCAGACCCGGAAGGGCTACTTTCCCAGATACGCAGTATTTT
TRBJ2-7	.	TRBV20-1	many	CSAISDSSYEQYF	TGCAGTGCGATCTCGGACAGCTCCTACGAGCAGTACTTC
TRBJ2-7	TRBD2	TRBV6-6	many	CASSYAGLAGDEQYF	TGTGCCAGCAGTTACGCGGGACTAGCGGGAGACGAGCAGTACTTC
TRBJ1-1	.	TRBV6-5	many	CASSYATQGSTEAFF	TGTGCCAGCAGTTACGCAACACAGGGAAGCACTGAAGCTTTCTTT
TRBJ2-3	TRBD1	TRBV27	medium-sized	CASSPGQGVAGTQYF	TGTGCCAGCAGCCCGGGACAGGGCGTCGCGGGGACGCAGTATTTT
TRBJ2-3	TRBD2	TRBV29-1	.	CSVRAFSGRGTDTQYF	TGCAGCGTACGAGCCTTTAGCGGGAGAGGCACAGATACGCAGTATTTT
TRBJ1-5	.	TRBV3-1	.	CASSQFKGPNQPQHF	TGTGCCAGCAGCCAATTTAAAGGACCCAATCAGCCCCAGCATTTT
TRBJ2-7	.	TRBV18	many	CASSLRLRSVLREQYF	TGTGCCAGCTCACTACGGTTACGGAGTGTCCTACGTGAGCAGTACTTC
TRBJ2-1	.	TRBV15	medium-sized	CATSRAGEPSARYNEQFF	TGTGCCACCAGCAGAGCCGGCGAACCCTCAGCGCGGTACAATGAGCAGTTCTTC
TRBJ1-1	.	TRBV29-1	many	CAANLGRNTEAFF	TGCGCCGCGAACCTCGGACGCAACACTGAAGCTTTCTTT
TRBJ2-7	TRBD2	TRBV28	.	CASRAGGVFYEQYF	TGTGCCAGCAGGGCGGGGGGGGTCTTCTACGAGCAGTACTTC
TRBJ1-1	.	TRBV5-8	medium-sized	CASSLRWGTEAFF	TGTGCCAGCAGCCTGCGGTGGGGCACTGAAGCTTTCTTT
TRBJ2-3	.	TRBV20-1	many	CSARERGVADTQYF	TGCAGTGCTAGAGAGCGCGGAGTCGCAGATACGCAGTATTTT
TRBJ2-4	TRBD2	TRBV5-1	few	CASSLVLAVAKNIQYF	TGCGCCAGCAGCTTGGTGCTAGCGGTAGCCAAAAACATTCAGTACTTC
TRBJ2-7	.	TRBV6-6	medium-sized	CASSYDSGMGFVEQYF	TGTGCCAGCAGTTACGACTCTGGGATGGGCTTCGTCGAGCAGTACTTC
TRBJ1-5	.	TRBV20-1	.	CSAGREGQPQHF	TGCAGTGCTGGGAGAGAAGGGCAGCCCCAGCATTTT
TRBJ1-1	.	TRBV29-1	medium-sized	CSILGRRTSTNTEAFF	TGCAGCATACTGGGACGGCGGACCAGCACCAACACTGAAGCTTTCTTT
TRBJ2-5	.	TRBV6-5	few	CASSYLGRETQYF	TGTGCCAGCAGTTACCTAGGGAGGGAGACCCAGTACTTC